This TCR beta chain comes out of a study of blood T cell repertoires in COVID-19. CDR1 is MNHEY, CDR2 SMNVEV, per germline (reference sequence). V dropped 2 bases and J dropped 5 bases, with 13 bases sitting between them. The CDR3 totals 16 residues. In the source study's methods: Reference gene primer amplification gave estimated nucleated cell counts. The table came from immunoSEQ multiplex PCR; TCRdb's copy has only in-frame clones and leaves some out. D and trimming come from the DNA, and the V and J calls and clone size come from that table. The data show under 200,000 clones, with roughly 84% seen just once and 5.4% held by the top ten.

The source material was peripheral blood. The V gene is TRBV27, the J gene TRBJ1-6; the D is unclear. This sequence was found in a woman aged 50 to 60 with COVID-19, enrolled during active disease. CDR3 residues: CASSLSAVINNSPLHF. The DNA of the CDR3 is TGTGCCAGCAGTTTAAGTGCAGTTATTAATAATTCACCCCTCCACTTT.